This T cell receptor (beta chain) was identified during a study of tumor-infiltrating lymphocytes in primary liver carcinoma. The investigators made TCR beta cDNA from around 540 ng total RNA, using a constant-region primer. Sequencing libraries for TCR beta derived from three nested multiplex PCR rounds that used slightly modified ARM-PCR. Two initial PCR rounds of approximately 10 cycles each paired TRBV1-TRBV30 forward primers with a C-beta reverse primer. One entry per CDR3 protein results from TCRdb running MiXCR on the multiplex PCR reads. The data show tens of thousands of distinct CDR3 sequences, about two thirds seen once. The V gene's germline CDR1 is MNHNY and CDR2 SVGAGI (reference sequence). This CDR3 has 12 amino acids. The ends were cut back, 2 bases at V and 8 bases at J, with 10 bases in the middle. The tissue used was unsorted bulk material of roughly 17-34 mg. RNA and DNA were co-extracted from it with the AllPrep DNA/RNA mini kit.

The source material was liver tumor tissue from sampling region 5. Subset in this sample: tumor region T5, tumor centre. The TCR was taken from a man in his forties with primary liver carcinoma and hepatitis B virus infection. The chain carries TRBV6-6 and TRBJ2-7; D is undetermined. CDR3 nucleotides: TGTGCCAGCAGTTACACGGCCGACAAGCAGTACTTC. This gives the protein CASSYTADKQYF.